This T cell receptor beta chain was recovered during a study of cytotoxic CD8 clonotypes in ibrutinib-treated CLL. Study-wide findings and caveats: Clonality, elevated at ibrutinib response, dropped back toward baseline at progression.

PBMCs were cryopreserved, and approximately 1.8 micrograms of genomic DNA from them went into TCR beta libraries. As to this clone: Its antigen is unidentified.

The V segment lost 4 bases and the J segment 7 bases; nucleotides outside the gene matches: 16. The CDR3 length is 16 residues. From germline, CDR1 is SQVTM and CDR2 ANQGSEA. TCRdb's copy holds only in-frame clones and misses some; the assay was immunoSEQ multiplex PCR. The sample shows hundreds of thousands of clones, less than 75% of them seen only once. The chain carries TRBV29-1 and TRBJ2-1, with 7 nucleotides matching TRBD2. The sequencing here drew on PBMCs, taken after 24 months of ibrutinib treatment. This TCR came from a human donor with chronic lymphocytic leukemia. CDR3: CSVVSISSGSRNEQFF. The CDR3, as DNA: TGCAGCGTTGTTTCAATTTCTAGCGGTTCTCGGAATGAGCAGTTCTTC.